This T cell receptor (beta chain) was profiled in a study of blood T cell repertoires in COVID-19. About the study: Acute-phase and convalescent COVID-19 samples originated in the United States, Italy and Spain. Nucleic acid was either cDNA or gDNA, and it came from T cells, B-cell-depleted T cells, or PBMCs.

Trimming stripped 0 bases from V and 6 bases from J, with 9 bases between. The CDR3 runs 13 residues. The V gene's germline CDR1 is SGHDT and CDR2 YYEEEE. In the original processing: Estimation of nucleated cell counts relied on the amplification of reference gene primers. Repertoires were generated with immunoSEQ multiplex PCR, while TCRdb's copy carries only in-frame clones and drops some. The V and J calls and the clone size are those of that table, but D and trimming were determined from the DNA. Of roughly 150,000 clones listed, around 88% are singletons. This clone was detected once. The receptor was derived from a human donor in a cohort sampled during active COVID-19. Sequencing was done on a sample of peripheral blood. The chain has TRBV5-6 and TRBJ1-2; tentatively, D is TRBD1 (6 bases). The CDR3 protein is CASSLVSGDGYTF. The CDR3 DNA follows: TGTGCCAGCAGCTTGGTGTCAGGGGATGGCTACACCTTC.